Below, 15 T cell receptor beta chains from the same sample are listed, as sequenced in a study of cytomegalovirus exposure and HLA in healthy donors. PCR was performed using 60 Vbeta and 13 Jbeta primers. Using immunoSEQ multiplex PCR, the repertoire was profiled, and TCRdb retains in-frame clones only, with some absent. The sample carries 80,000 to 130,000 clones, approximately 68% recorded once. Sequenced sample: PBMCs. The receptors were sampled from a woman aged 18-35 years in good health and CMV-seropositive.

The chain's CDR3 is CAWSVLGGVGTGELFF. In nucleotides, the CDR3 is TGTGCCTGGAGTGTACTCGGGGGAGTGGGCACCGGGGAGCTGTTTTTT. The V call is TRBV30, the J call TRBJ2-2, with D maybe TRBD2 (6 bases). The CDR3 loop spans 16 amino acids. The germline V gene has CDR1 GTSNPN and CDR2 SVGIG (reference sequence). V was trimmed by 0 bases and J by 4 bases, leaving 15 bases between them.

The chain employs TRBV7-9 and TRBJ2-5; D is unclear. Germline values: CDR1 SEHNR, CDR2 FQNEAQ (reference sequence). The CDR3 spans 13 residues. V was trimmed by 4 bases and J by 1 base, leaving 7 bases between them. Here the CDR3 DNA reads TGTGCCAGCAGCTACGGTTCCCAAGAGACCCAGTACTTC. Translating it yields CASSYGSQETQYF.

The chain combines TRBV5-6 with TRBJ1-1; no clear D gene. CDR3 size: 15 residues. With 0 bases removed from V and 0 bases from J, the gap between germline ends came to 9 bases. The V gene's germline CDR1 is SGHDT and CDR2 YYEEEE. This CDR3 is CASSLGPSVNTEAFF. The CDR3 DNA reads TGTGCCAGCAGCTTGGGTCCCAGTGTGAACACTGAAGCTTTCTTT.

The rearrangement uses TRBV19 and TRBJ2-2; 11 bases align to TRBD1. V was pared by 5 bases and J by 5 bases, with 10 bases of the junction left unmatched. This CDR3 has 17 residues. Germline V lookup: CDR1 LNHDA, CDR2 SQIVND (reference sequence). CDR3 coding DNA: TGTGCCAGTAGTCCCCGGACAGGGGGCGCTCTTACCGGGGAGCTGTTTTTT. Residues: CASSPRTGGALTGELFF.

CDR3 protein: CASSGQGIYGYTF. The DNA of the CDR3 is TGTGCCAGCAGTGGCCAGGGAATTTATGGCTACACCTTC. The chain carries TRBV6-1 and TRBJ1-2; D might be TRBD1 (5 bases). CDR1 and CDR2 (germline): MNHNS, SASEGT. This CDR3 has 13 amino acids. V dropped 4 bases and J dropped 5 bases, with 11 bases sitting between them.

The CDR3 nucleotides are TGTGCCAGTACTCCTTCAGCGGGAGCTCCCTACGAGCAGTACTTC. Protein: CASTPSAGAPYEQYF. The chain has TRBV19 and TRBJ2-7, with 8 bases that match TRBD2. Germline V gene lookup returns CDR1 LNHDA and CDR2 SQIVND (reference sequence). Losses at the gene ends were 7 bases for V and 2 bases for J; bases not matched to a gene: 10. The CDR3 is made up of 15 amino acids.

The chain joins TRBV7-9 to TRBJ2-5; 11 bases are a match to TRBD2. This CDR3 spans 18 amino acids. In germline, CDR1 is SEHNR, CDR2 FQNEAQ (reference sequence). After removal of 1 base from V and 1 base from J, the junction contained 8 bases not matched to a gene. CDR3 coding DNA: TGTGCCAGCAGCTTAGGGGGGCTAGCGGGAGGACTCCAAGAGACCCAGTACTTC. Amino acids: CASSLGGLAGGLQETQYF. The full variable domain, in which reference TRBV7-9 and TRBJ2-5 provide the parts outside the CDR3, is DTGVSQNPRHKITKRGQNVTFRCDPISEHNRLYWYRQTLGQGPEFLTYFQNEAQLEKSRLLSDRFSAERPKGSFSTLEIQRTEQGDSAMYLCASSLGGLAGGLQETQYFGPGTRLLVL.

This clone was recorded once. The CDR3 reads CATSRDARIAGELFF. Here the CDR3 DNA reads TGTGCCACCAGCAGAGATGCTAGGATTGCCGGGGAGCTGTTTTTT. The rearrangement joins TRBV15 to TRBJ2-2; D gene uncertain. Per the germline V gene, CDR1 is LNHNV and CDR2 is YYDKDF (reference sequence). The CDR3 totals 15 residues. V dropped 0 bases and J dropped 6 bases, with 11 bases sitting between them.

The chain combines TRBV15 with TRBJ2-1; 7 bases match TRBD1. The CDR3 has 15 residues. Per germline, CDR1 LNHNV and CDR2 YYDKDF (reference sequence). V was pared by 5 bases and J by 3 bases, with 7 bases of the junction left unmatched. In DNA form, the CDR3 reads TGTGCCACCAGCCCAGGGGGTAGCGACTACAATGAGCAGTTCTTC. This codes for CATSPGGSDYNEQFF.

The chain links TRBV27 to TRBJ2-7, with 12 positions matching TRBD2. V trimming: 4 bases; J trimming: 3 bases; junction bases outside the gene matches: 4. Germline CDR1 MNHEY, CDR2 SMNVEV (reference sequence). This CDR3 region has 15 residues. The CDR3 DNA reads as TGTGCCAGCAGTTCCGGACTAGCGGGGATCTACGAGCAGTACTTC. This sequence encodes CASSSGLAGIYEQYF.

The chain uses TRBV27 and TRBJ2-2, with 9 bases matching TRBD2. Germline CDR1 is MNHEY and CDR2 is SMNVEV (reference sequence). V lost 6 bases and J lost 3; bases outside the gene matches: 14. The CDR3 loop spans 18 amino acids. The CDR3 here is CASSPRSGRRFDTGELFF. CDR3 sequence (DNA): TGTGCCAGCAGCCCTCGTAGCGGGAGAAGGTTCGACACCGGGGAGCTGTTTTTT.

The count of this clone is one. The CDR3 region is CASSFSENEQFF. CDR3 bases: TGTGCCAGCAGCTTTTCGGAGAATGAGCAGTTCTTC. The genes are TRBV7-6 and TRBJ2-1; D gene ambiguous. Trimming pared 3 bases from V and 7 bases from J, leaving 7 bases between. The CDR3 is made up of 12 amino acids. Per the germline V gene, CDR1 is SGHVS and CDR2 is FNYEAQ.

V and J are TRBV11-2 and TRBJ1-5; 10 nucleotides agree with TRBD1. The CDR3 contains 15 residues. J gave up 7 bases and V 0 bases, and 3 bases lay outside the gene matches. CDR1 SGHAT and CDR2 FQNNGV come from the germline V gene. CDR3 sequence: CASSLDGTGAQPQHF. The CDR3 DNA is TGTGCCAGCAGCTTAGATGGGACAGGGGCGCAGCCCCAGCATTTT.

This clone turned up a few times. This rearrangement joins TRBV2 to TRBJ2-7; TRBD1 matches 9 bases. The CDR3 runs to 14 residues. V shed 5 bases and J 2 bases; nucleotides not matched to a gene: 4. The germline CDR1 and CDR2 sequences are SNHLY and FYNNEI. CDR3 in DNA: TGTGCCAGCAGTCGGACAGGGGAAACCTACGAGCAGTACTTC. Its protein is CASSRTGETYEQYF.

The chain uses TRBV19 and TRBJ1-5; D unclear. Per the germline V gene, CDR1 is LNHDA and CDR2 is SQIVND (reference sequence). The V gene lost 4 bases and the J gene lost 0 bases, with 10 bases spanning the gap. The CDR3 is 15 residues long. The CDR3 DNA follows: TGTGCCAGTAGTACTACAGAATATAGCAATCAGCCCCAGCATTTT. Translation gives CASSTTEYSNQPQHF.